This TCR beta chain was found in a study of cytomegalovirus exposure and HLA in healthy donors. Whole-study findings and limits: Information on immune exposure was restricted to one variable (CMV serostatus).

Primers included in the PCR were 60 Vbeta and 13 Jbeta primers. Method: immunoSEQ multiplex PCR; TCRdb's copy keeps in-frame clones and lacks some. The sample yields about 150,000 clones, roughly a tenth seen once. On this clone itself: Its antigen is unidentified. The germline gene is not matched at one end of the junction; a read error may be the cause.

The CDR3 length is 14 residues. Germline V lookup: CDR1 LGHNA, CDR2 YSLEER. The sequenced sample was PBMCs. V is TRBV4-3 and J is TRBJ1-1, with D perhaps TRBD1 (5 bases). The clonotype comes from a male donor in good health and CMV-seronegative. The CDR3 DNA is TGCGCCAGCAGACAAGTTGAGGGGAGGGCTGAAGCTTTCTTT. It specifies CASRQVEGRAEAFF.